The sequence of this T cell receptor (beta chain) was determined in a study of OX40 agonist ivuxolimab in advanced cancers. Here immunoSEQ multiplex PCR was the method, and the copy in TCRdb shows in-frame clones only, minus some. The sample holds approximately 70,000 clones, about 82% seen once. Collection of blood occurred at baseline, at cycle 4 day 1, and at cycle 7 day 1. Germline CDR1 and CDR2: MNHNS and SASEGT. V lost 2 bases and J 0 bases, leaving 5 bases between the germline ends. This CDR3 is 14 amino acids long. Material: CD4+ or CD8+ T cells sorted from blood, obtained in a trial of the OX40 agonist ivuxolimab. The TCR originated in an adult with an advanced solid tumor such as melanoma, head and neck, liver or kidney cancer. This chain joins TRBV6-1 and TRBJ1-5; D ambiguous. The CDR3 here is CASSEQYSNQPQHF. For the CDR3, the DNA is TGTGCCAGCAGTGAACAGTATAGCAATCAGCCCCAGCATTTT.